The clone carrying this T cell receptor beta chain has at least ten counts. The entry originates in a study of CD4 and CD8 cells across lung adenocarcinoma regions. Localized lung adenocarcinoma, a non-small cell lung cancer, affected the donors. TCRdb used MiXCR to reprocess the PCR reads, holding one entry per CDR3 protein. The data show some 16,000 distinct CDR3 sequences, 55% seen once. V shed 0 bases and J shed 4 bases, with 6 bases lying between them. Germline V gene sequence: CDR1 WNHNN, CDR2 SYGVQD (reference sequence). The CDR3 runs to 14 residues. Sequences were obtained from CD8+ T cells from the center of a lung tumor. The gene calls are TRBV10-1 and TRBJ1-4, with no clear D. This clonotype was obtained from a female donor with lung adenocarcinoma. The CD4 and CD8 labels of this study may be unreliable. The CDR3 bases are TGCGCCAGCAGTGAGTCCGGCATTAATGAAAAACTGTTTTTT. Its protein is CASSESGINEKLFF.